The sample holds a few counts of the clone carrying this T cell receptor beta chain. The target antigen is unknown. The CDR3 totals 14 residues. The V and J ends lost 2 bases and 4 bases, in that order; junction bases with no gene match: 4. Per germline, CDR1 MNHEY and CDR2 SVGAGI. The sample comes from a study of blood T cells in healthy people across ages. The study drew donors from healthy Caucasian individuals in Russia aged about 6 to 90. Each sample gave at least 6.5 million isolated PBMCs. Next came a second PCR, run for roughly 6 to 11 cycles, which used a sample-barcoded 5' primer along with a J-beta primer mix. TCRdb analysed the 5' RACE reads with MiXCR anew, one entry per CDR3 protein. The sample shows more than 650,000 distinct CDR3 sequences, about 20% of them seen only once. Notes on the study in general: The study found more naive CD4+ cells and higher diversity in long-lived than aged donors.

The material sequenced was blood. The chain recombines TRBV6-5 with TRBJ1-1, with 7 bases that match TRBD1. This sequence originates from a man aged 70-80 years in good health. Written as DNA, the CDR3 is TGTGCCAGCAGTTACCAGGGGGTCGTCACTGAAGCTTTCTTT. This codes for CASSYQGVVTEAFF.